Included here is one TCR beta chain sequence, with context. The data originate from a study of shared T cell receptors in the human thymus. TCRdb's copy holds only in-frame clones and misses some; the assay was immunoSEQ multiplex PCR. This table holds approximately 730,000 clones, approximately 85% found once. With 0 bases removed from V and 0 bases from J, the gap between germline ends came to 11 bases. CDR1 is SGHDN, CDR2 FVKESK, per germline. The CDR3 is 16 amino acids. This sample was also put to use in a study of human thymus T cells. Per that paper: Blood and thymic repertoires both appeared biased in V and J gene usage.

This chain links TRBV14 with TRBJ1-1; D gene uncertain. The TCR comes from a girl under three years old with a congenital heart defect. Sequences were obtained from thymocytes. For the CDR3, the DNA is TGTGCCAGCAGCCAAGATAGGGAGAGAATGAACACTGAAGCTTTCTTT. It encodes CASSQDRERMNTEAFF. The full variable domain, its missing parts supplied by reference TRBV14 and TRBJ1-1, is EAGVTQFPSHSVIEKGQTVTLRCDPISGHDNLYWYRRVMGKEIKFLLHFVKESKQDESGMPNNRFLAERTGGTYSTLKVQPAELEDSGVYFCASSQDRERMNTEAFFGQGTRLTVV.